The 28 T cell receptor beta chains below come from one sample, sequenced in a study of CD8 T cells in ankylosing spondylitis (dated by TCRdb to 2016 to 2017). Their cognate antigens are unknown. The library was made by 5' RACE. Sequencing relied on an Illumina HiSeq 2500. TCRdb applied fastp at Q25 and MiXCR to the public reads, then kept only in-frame beta chains. Rows merge per CDR3 protein into single entries with the most common DNA and genes. In all, the sample holds around 890,000 distinct CDR3 sequences, and over 9.5% of those were seen once. The ten largest clones add up to less than 0.65% of the sample. Here is what the overall study found, with its caveats: A TCR beta motif made up of seven or eight highly homologous amino acid variants appeared to be characteristic of blood from ankylosing spondylitis patients.

Sequenced sample: blood, either unsorted or a sorted T cell fraction (not recorded which). These receptors came from a male donor with ankylosing spondylitis.

Ten or more counts support this clonotype. The genes are TRBV5-1 and TRBJ2-7; the D is unclear. The germline gives CDR1 SGHRS, CDR2 YFSETQ. The germline V and J ends were trimmed by 5 bases and 2 bases, with 8 bases remaining between them. This CDR3 region has 12 residues. CDR3 sequence: CASRASPYEQYF. The CDR3 nucleotides are TGCGCCAGCAGGGCAAGCCCCTACGAGCAGTACTTC.

The J gene is TRBJ2-1, the V gene TRBV9; the D gene is possibly TRBD1 (6 bases). Looked up from germline, CDR1 is SGDLS and CDR2 is YYNGEE. This CDR3 has 17 residues. Trimming pared 3 bases from V and 3 bases from J, leaving 19 bases between. The CDR3 reads CASSGTPGQLHYNEQFF. CDR3 bases: TGTGCCAGCAGCGGGACCCCTGGACAGTTACACTACAATGAGCAGTTCTTC.

This clonotype has a handful of counts. The chain joins TRBV5-1 to TRBJ1-1, with 8 bases lining up with TRBD1. The V gene end was trimmed by 2 bases and the J gene end by 1 base; junction bases not matched to a gene: 10. The length of the CDR3 is 17 residues. In germline, CDR1 is SGHRS, CDR2 YFSETQ. Written as DNA, the CDR3 is TGCGCCAGCAGCTTTGCCCTACCCGGGACAGGGAACACTGAAGCTTTCTTT. Translating gives CASSFALPGTGNTEAFF.

This clonotype was found many times. The rearrangement uses TRBV4-2 and TRBJ2-2; 9 bases fit TRBD2. Germline CDR1 LGHNA, CDR2 YNFKEQ. V shed 6 bases, J shed 2 bases, and the junction held 4 bases outside the gene matches. CDR3 size: 15 residues. The CDR3 is CASRVREGNTGELFF. The CDR3 DNA follows: TGTGCCAGCAGGGTGCGGGAGGGAAACACCGGGGAGCTGTTTTTT.

There are a few counts of this clonotype. Written as DNA, the CDR3 is TGTGCCAGCTCCCAGAGGCCCGAGGGACTTACCTACGAGCAGTACTTC. The encoded protein is CASSQRPEGLTYEQYF. The chain employs TRBV2 and TRBJ2-7, with D perhaps TRBD2 (6 bases). Looked up from germline, CDR1 is SNHLY and CDR2 is FYNNEI. V lost 8 bases and J 2 bases, leaving 22 bases between the germline ends. This CDR3 is built from 16 residues.

This clonotype was detected a few times. The chain uses TRBV7-2 and TRBJ2-1; 7 nucleotides agree with TRBD1. CDR1 is SGHTA and CDR2 is FQGNSA in the germline V gene. J was trimmed by 10 bases and V by 5 bases; bases with no gene match: 5. The CDR3 runs 12 residues. CDR3 in DNA: TGTGCCAGCAGCACCGGACAGGACGAGCAGTTCTTC. Protein: CASSTGQDEQFF.

This chain links TRBV4-2 with TRBJ2-5; D gene ambiguous. CDR3 size: 15 residues. V lost 1 base, J lost 2 bases, and 11 bases lay in between. Germline-derived CDR1 and CDR2 are LGHNA and YNFKEQ. The CDR3 DNA sequence: TGTGCCAGCAGCCAAGTCGTTGCCACGCAAGAGACCCAGTACTTC. This codes for CASSQVVATQETQYF.

This clonotype was counted between two and nine times. The chain uses TRBV24-1 and TRBJ1-2; TRBD1 might be the D (6 bases). The V end lost 4 bases, the J end lost 6 bases, and 14 bases lay between the germline ends. Germline CDR1 reads KGHDR; CDR2 reads SFDVKD. CDR3 length equals 14 residues. CDR3 loop: CATSDPIDRHGYTF. CDR3 coding DNA: TGTGCCACCAGTGACCCAATCGACAGGCATGGCTACACCTTC.

J is TRBJ2-6 and V is TRBV29-1; D gene uncertain. V dropped 7 bases and J dropped 1 base, with 8 bases sitting between them. The length of the CDR3 is 13 residues. Germline V gives CDR1 SQVTM, CDR2 ANQGSEA. The CDR3 reads CSGFLSGANVLTF. CDR3 nucleotides: TGCAGCGGGTTTTTATCTGGGGCCAACGTCCTGACTTTC.

The V call is TRBV10-2, the J call TRBJ2-7; 7 bases map to TRBD2. CDR1 WSHSY and CDR2 SAAADI come from the germline V gene. The CDR3 sequence is 13 residues long. Trimming took 3 bases from V and 7 from J; bases not matched to a gene: 6. For the CDR3, the DNA is TGCGCCAGCAGTGATGAGGCGGGGGATGAGCAGTACTTC. As protein: CASSDEAGDEQYF.

The V call is TRBV20-1, the J call TRBJ2-2; the D gene is possibly TRBD2 (7 bases). Trimming stripped 3 bases from V and 0 bases from J, with 11 bases between. Germline V gene data show CDR1 as DFQATT and CDR2 as SNEGSKA (reference sequence). CDR3 length: 15 residues. The CDR3 DNA reads as TGCAGTGCTAGTGAGGGGGGGACGAACACCGGGGAGCTGTTTTTT. Amino acid sequence: CSASEGGTNTGELFF.

This clonotype appeared a few times. The chain uses TRBV15 and TRBJ2-5; D tentatively fits TRBD1 or TRBD2 (5 bases each). Trimming pared 5 bases from V and 5 bases from J, leaving 12 bases between. This CDR3 spans 13 amino acids. Germline V CDR1 and CDR2: LNHNV, YYDKDF (reference sequence). CDR3 sequence: CATSQRGAETQYF. In nucleotides, the CDR3 is TGTGCCACCAGCCAACGGGGCGCGGAGACCCAGTACTTC.

The chain couples TRBV20-1 to TRBJ2-7, with D possibly TRBD2 on 7 matching bases. The CDR3 is made up of 14 amino acids. CDR1 DFQATT and CDR2 SNEGSKA come from the germline V gene (reference sequence). Trimming shortened V by 3 bases and J by 3 bases, and 15 bases separated the two germline ends. CDR3 residues: CSASSPGGLYEQYF. The CDR3 DNA follows: TGCAGTGCTAGCTCCCCGGGGGGCCTCTACGAGCAGTACTTC.

The V call is TRBV5-1, the J call TRBJ2-1; 9 bases line up with TRBD2. The V gene's germline CDR1 is SGHRS and CDR2 YFSETQ. Trimming removed 2 bases from V and 5 bases from J; junction bases left unmatched: 5. The CDR3 consists of 15 residues. The CDR3, as DNA: TGCGCCAGCAGCTTTGCACTAGCGGGTAACAATGAGCAGTTCTTC. Translated, it gives CASSFALAGNNEQFF.

The V gene is TRBV6-1, the J gene TRBJ2-3; 9 bases match TRBD1. Trimming at V came to 5 bases and at J to 4 bases, leaving 7 bases not matched to a gene. This CDR3 comprises 15 residues. The germline V gene encodes CDR1 MNHNS and CDR2 SASEGT. CDR3 sequence: CASSPGTGFSDTQYF. The CDR3 DNA sequence: TGTGCCAGCAGTCCCGGGACAGGGTTTTCAGATACGCAGTATTTT.

This clonotype was seen more than once but under ten times. For the CDR3, the DNA is TGTGCCAGCAGCCCGGGGGTTAGAGGGCATGAAAAACTGTTTTTT. Translating it yields CASSPGVRGHEKLFF. The chain employs TRBV5-5 and TRBJ1-4, with D possibly TRBD1 on 5 matching bases. V was pared by 4 bases and J by 6 bases, with 16 bases between. The V gene's germline CDR1 is SGHKS and CDR2 YYEKEE (reference sequence). CDR3 size: 15 residues.

The chain has TRBV20-1 and TRBJ1-3; weak D call: TRBD1 (5 bases). The length of the CDR3 is 14 residues. Germline loops: CDR1 DFQATT, CDR2 SNEGSKA (reference sequence). Trimming shortened V by 5 bases and J by 2 bases, and 13 bases separated the two germline ends. The CDR3 loop reads CSASRDLTGNTIYF. The CDR3 region has the DNA TGCAGTGCTTCCCGGGACCTCACTGGAAACACCATATATTTT.

The chain employs TRBV3-1 and TRBJ2-2; D call uncertain. Trimming cost V 3 bases and J 4 bases, with 12 bases left between them. This CDR3 contains 15 residues. Germline values: CDR1 LGHDT, CDR2 YNNKEL (reference sequence). The chain's CDR3 is CASSHLDTGTGELFF. The CDR3 bases are TGTGCCAGCAGCCACCTCGACACCGGCACCGGGGAGCTGTTTTTT.

This clonotype was detected ten times or more. The chain has TRBV5-1 and TRBJ1-1; 9 bases fit TRBD1. The CDR3 spans 14 residues. J lost 4 bases, V lost 4 bases, and 5 bases had no gene match. Germline-derived CDR1 and CDR2 are SGHRS and YFSETQ. The CDR3 region has the DNA TGCGCCAGCAGCGGACAGGGGATAAGCACTGAAGCTTTCTTT. Its translation is CASSGQGISTEAFF.

This clonotype has ten or more counts. The chain combines TRBV6-5 with TRBJ2-1, with TRBD2 matching over 9 bases. CDR3 length: 18 amino acids. Germline V gene lookup returns CDR1 MNHEY and CDR2 SVGAGI. V lost 2 bases and J lost 7; bases outside the gene matches: 15. For the CDR3, the DNA is TGTGCCAGCAGTTACCCCTTTGGGGCGGGGGGGAACCGTAATGAGCAGTTCTTC. As protein: CASSYPFGAGGNRNEQFF.

This clonotype was seen repeatedly, ten times or more. The chain links TRBV9 to TRBJ2-1; the match to TRBD2 covers 9 bases. Losses at the gene ends were 4 bases for V and 10 bases for J; bases not matched to a gene: 12. The germline CDR1 and CDR2 sequences are SGDLS and YYNGEE. The CDR3 has 15 residues. CDR3 nucleotides: TGTGCCAGCAGCATTCGACTAGCGGATCATCCGGAGCAGTTCTTC. Protein: CASSIRLADHPEQFF. Together with reference TRBV9 and TRBJ2-1, the CDR3 gives the full variable domain: DSGVTQTPKHLITATGQRVTLRCSPRSGDLSVYWYQQSLDQGLQFLIQYYNGEERAKGNILERFSAQQFPDLHSELNLSSLELGDSALYFCASSIRLADHPEQFFGPGTRLTVL.

This clonotype was seen more than once but under ten times. The genes are TRBV25-1 and TRBJ1-3; a weak D match, TRBD1 (5 bases). Germline V lookup: CDR1 MGHDK, CDR2 SYGVNS. The CDR3 has 16 residues. With 4 bases removed from V and 0 bases from J, the gap between germline ends came to 13 bases. CDR3 bases: TGTGCCAGCAGTGCTAAACAGGTTTACTCTGGAAACACCATATATTTT. Amino acid sequence: CASSAKQVYSGNTIYF.

The chain joins TRBV6-2 or TRBV6-3 to TRBJ1-2; D gene ambiguous. Trimming took off 3 bases at V and 2 bases at J, with 10 bases between the two ends. The germline V gene encodes CDR1 MNHEY and CDR2 SVGEGT. CDR3 length equals 14 residues. The CDR3 DNA reads as TGTGCCAGCAGTTATTGGAACGGCAACTATGGCTACACCTTC. Translated, it gives CASSYWNGNYGYTF.

This chain connects TRBV12-3 or TRBV12-4 to TRBJ1-5; D unclear. CDR3 length: 12 residues. Trimming removed 6 bases at V and 7 bases at J, with 10 bases between. Written as DNA, the CDR3 is TGTGCCAGCAGCCGACCGAGCCAGCCCCAGCATTTT. This sequence encodes CASSRPSQPQHF.

The V call is TRBV28, the J call TRBJ2-1, with D maybe TRBD1 (6 bases). The CDR3 covers 15 residues. From germline, CDR1 is MDHEN and CDR2 SYDVKM. Trimming removed 3 bases at V and 7 bases at J, with 16 bases between. As DNA, the CDR3 is TGTGCCAGCAGTTTGGGCCCACGGACAGAAAATGAGCAGTTCTTC. It encodes CASSLGPRTENEQFF.

This clonotype was found many times. The rearrangement joins TRBV4-3 to TRBJ2-7; either TRBD1 or TRBD2 may fit D (5 bases each). This CDR3 contains 15 residues. With 3 bases removed from V and 3 bases from J, the gap between germline ends came to 15 bases. Germline-derived CDR1 and CDR2 are LGHNA and YSLEER. The CDR3 spells CASSQELRGDYEQYF. The CDR3 nucleotides read TGCGCCAGCAGCCAGGAGTTGAGGGGAGACTACGAGCAGTACTTC.

This clonotype showed up just a few times. The rearrangement links TRBV12-3 or TRBV12-4 to TRBJ2-5, with 10 positions matching TRBD2. Trimming cost V 5 bases and J 5 bases; bases outside gene matches: 11. The CDR3 length is 16 residues. CDR3 amino acids: CASSPIRLAGGETQYF. In DNA form, the CDR3 reads TGTGCCAGCAGTCCCATTCGACTAGCGGGTGGGGAGACCCAGTACTTC.

This chain connects TRBV5-1 to TRBJ1-6, with TRBD1 matching 9 bases. J gave up 0 bases and V 1 base, and 14 bases lay outside the gene matches. The CDR3 loop spans 21 amino acids. Looked up from germline, CDR1 is SGHRS and CDR2 is YFSETQ. CDR3 bases: TGCGCCAGCAGCTTGCTTCCCCCCGGACAGGGGCCATCCTCCTATAATTCACCCCTCCACTTT. It translates to CASSLLPPGQGPSSYNSPLHF.